The 3 T cell receptor beta chains in this list originate from one sample, sequenced in a study of beta chain features in type 1 diabetes. Of the isolated RNA, all was reverse transcribed, and so the sequenced material was expressed TCRB transcripts. TCRdb's copy holds only in-frame clones and misses some; the assay was immunoSEQ multiplex PCR. Counted here are more than 140,000 clones, roughly 9.7% occurring once; the ten biggest clones make up about 0.6%. Sequences were obtained from central memory CD4+ T cells from blood. The receptors stem from a woman between 40 and 55 years old in good health.

The chain links TRBV6-5 to TRBJ2-3, with 7 positions matching TRBD2. Germline V gene data show CDR1 as MNHEY and CDR2 as SVGAGI. V lost 2 bases and J lost 14; bases outside the gene matches: 4. The CDR3 runs 11 residues. The CDR3 is CASSYRGDVYF. CDR3 coding DNA: TGTGCCAGCAGTTACCGGGGGGACGTGTATTTT.

There are many counts of this clone. V is TRBV15 and J is TRBJ1-1, with D maybe TRBD1 (5 bases). From germline, CDR1 is LNHNV and CDR2 YYDKDF (reference sequence). V dropped 0 bases and J dropped 0 bases, with 5 bases sitting between them. This CDR3 is built from 14 residues. The CDR3 loop is CATSRDRVNTEAFF. The CDR3 DNA reads TGTGCCACCAGCAGAGACAGGGTGAACACTGAAGCTTTCTTT.

This clone showed up just a few times. J is TRBJ2-7 and V is TRBV18, with 8 bases matching TRBD2. The CDR3 sequence is 16 residues long. Germline CDR1 and CDR2: KGHSH and LQKENI. J was trimmed by 6 bases and V by 4 bases; bases with no gene match: 14. The CDR3 here is CASSLRGGPLEGEQYF. For the CDR3, the DNA is TGTGCCAGCTCACTCCGGGGGGGCCCCCTTGAGGGCGAGCAGTACTTC.